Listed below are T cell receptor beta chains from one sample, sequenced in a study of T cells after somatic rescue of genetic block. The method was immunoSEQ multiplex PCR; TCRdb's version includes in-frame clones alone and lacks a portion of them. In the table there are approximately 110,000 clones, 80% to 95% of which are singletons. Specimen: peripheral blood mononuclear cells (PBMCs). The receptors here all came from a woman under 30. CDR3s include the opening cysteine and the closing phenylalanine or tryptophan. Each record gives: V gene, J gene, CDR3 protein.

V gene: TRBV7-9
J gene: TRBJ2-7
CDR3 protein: CASSWDSGTDLWEQYF

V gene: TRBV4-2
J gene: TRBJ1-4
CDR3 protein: CASSQGQENEKLFF

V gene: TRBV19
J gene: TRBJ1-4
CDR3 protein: CASSPHRPTNEKLFF

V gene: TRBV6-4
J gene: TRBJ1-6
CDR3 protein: CASSDSSNSPLHF

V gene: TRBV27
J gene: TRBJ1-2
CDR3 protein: CATQQSGPGYGYTF

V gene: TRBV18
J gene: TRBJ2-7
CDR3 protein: CASSQTGFPAYEQYF

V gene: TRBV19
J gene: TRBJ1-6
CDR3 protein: CASSQQANSPLHF

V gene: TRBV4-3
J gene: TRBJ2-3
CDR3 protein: CASSQKSGANTDTQYF

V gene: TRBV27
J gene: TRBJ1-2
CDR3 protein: CASSLSAGDGYTF

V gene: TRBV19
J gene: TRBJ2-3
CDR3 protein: CASTERLWGLTDTQYF

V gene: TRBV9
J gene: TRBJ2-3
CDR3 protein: CASGGGLGTDTQYF

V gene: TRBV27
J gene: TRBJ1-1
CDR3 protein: CASSFSSLNTEAFF

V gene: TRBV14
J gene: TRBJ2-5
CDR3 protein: CASSQDDTRVQETQYF

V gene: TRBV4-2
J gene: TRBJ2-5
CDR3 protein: CASSQGTSGGKQETQYF

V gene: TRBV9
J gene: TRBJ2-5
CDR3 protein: CASSGETQYF

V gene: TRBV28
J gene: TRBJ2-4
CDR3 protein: CASSDGLAKNIQYF

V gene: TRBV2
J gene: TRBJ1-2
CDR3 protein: CASSEGQADGYTF

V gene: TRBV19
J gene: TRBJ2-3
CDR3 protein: CASSNSVGADTQYF